This T cell receptor beta chain derives from a study of blood T cell repertoires in COVID-19. Here immunoSEQ multiplex PCR was the method, and the copy in TCRdb shows in-frame clones only, minus some. The sample contains approximately 200,000 clones, 94% of which appear only once. Patients of the Seattle cohort, enrolled during active infection, were followed longitudinally. The CDR3 totals 16 residues. J was trimmed by 2 bases and V by 6 bases; bases with no gene match: 8. Germline V gene sequence: CDR1 SNHLY, CDR2 FYNNEI. Source material: peripheral blood. The sequence was collected from a man aged 25 to 40 with COVID-19, enrolled during active disease. The V call is TRBV2, the J call TRBJ2-3; TRBD2 matches 10 bases. This chain's CDR3 is CASSATSGVPTDTQYF. CDR3 in DNA: TGTGCCAGCAGCGCAACTAGCGGGGTGCCCACAGATACGCAGTATTTT.